These 31 T cell receptor beta chains were sequenced from one sample in a study of blood T cell repertoires in COVID-19. Some clones are missing from TCRdb's copy, which holds only in-frame ones; the method was immunoSEQ multiplex PCR. This table holds over 110,000 clones, about 87% found once. The sample comprised PBMCs or T cells enriched from blood (not recorded which). The source of these receptors is a man aged 50-59 years in a cohort exposed to, infected with or recovered from COVID-19 (not recorded which).

The V gene is TRBV5-1, the J gene TRBJ1-4; 10 nucleotides line up with TRBD1. V was pared by 5 bases and J by 4 bases, with 8 bases of the junction left unmatched. CDR1 is SGHRS, CDR2 YFSETQ, per germline. This CDR3 contains 16 residues. In nucleotides, the CDR3 is TGCGCCAGCAGGTCGGGACAGGGGCTGGGTAATGAAAAACTGTTTTTT. It codes for CASRSGQGLGNEKLFF.

The sample holds a few counts of this clone. The genes are TRBV4-3 and TRBJ1-1; tentative D call: TRBD1 (6 bases). The V end was cut by 3 bases, the J end by 4 bases, with 9 bases between. Germline CDR1 reads LGHNA; CDR2 reads YSLEER. The CDR3 spans 13 residues. The CDR3 is CASSQGALTEAFF. The CDR3 coding sequence is TGCGCCAGCAGCCAGGGGGCCCTCACTGAAGCTTTCTTT.

J is TRBJ2-2 and V is TRBV18; tentative D call: TRBD2 (6 bases). Germline CDR1 and CDR2: KGHSH and LQKENI. Trimming took 3 bases from V and 2 from J, leaving 13 bases between them. The CDR3 runs to 16 residues. The CDR3 loop reads CASSPLVRGNTGELFF. The CDR3 region has the DNA TGTGCCAGCTCACCCCTAGTGCGGGGTAACACCGGGGAGCTGTTTTTT.

The genes are TRBV5-1 and TRBJ2-3; no clear D. Germline V CDR1 and CDR2: SGHRS, YFSETQ. The CDR3 has 13 amino acids. The V end was cut by 1 base, the J end by 2 bases, with 5 bases between. The CDR3 loop reads CASSLRVTDTQYF. In nucleotides, the CDR3 is TGCGCCAGCAGCTTGCGGGTCACAGATACGCAGTATTTT.

The V and J genes are TRBV27 and TRBJ1-3; TRBD1 is a possible D gene (6 bases). Trimming removed 7 bases from V and 0 bases from J, with 10 bases in between. The CDR3 extends over 14 amino acids. Per germline, CDR1 MNHEY and CDR2 SMNVEV (reference sequence). The CDR3 DNA follows: TGTGCCAGCAAGCAGGGGCTCTCTGGAAACACCATATATTTT. Translation gives CASKQGLSGNTIYF.

This chain's CDR3 is CASSLRQGAFTEAFF. The CDR3 DNA is TGTGCCAGCAGCCTGAGACAGGGGGCATTTACTGAAGCTTTCTTT. The V and J genes are TRBV5-6 and TRBJ1-1; 10 nucleotides line up with TRBD1. The V gene end was trimmed by 4 bases and the J gene end by 5 bases; junction bases not matched to a gene: 8. CDR3 length: 15 residues. Germline CDR1 is SGHDT and CDR2 is YYEEEE.

This clone was counted between two and nine times. The chain joins TRBV28 to TRBJ2-1; TRBD1 aligns across 10 bases. With V trimmed by 2 bases and J by 2 bases, 3 bases remained unmatched. CDR1 and CDR2 from the germline V gene are MDHEN and SYDVKM. CDR3 size: 16 residues. The CDR3 sequence: CASSLLDRGAYNEQFF. CDR3 coding DNA: TGTGCCAGCAGTTTACTGGACAGGGGGGCCTACAATGAGCAGTTCTTC.

The V call is TRBV11-2, the J call TRBJ2-7; D is unclear. Germline V lookup: CDR1 SGHAT, CDR2 FQNNGV. V dropped 6 bases and J dropped 4 bases, with 7 bases sitting between them. This CDR3 comprises 11 residues. The CDR3 DNA sequence: TGTGCCAGCAGTATAGAGTACGAGCAGTACTTC. It codes for CASSIEYEQYF.

This clone came up once. The V and J genes are TRBV7-2 and TRBJ2-1, with TRBD2 matching over 10 bases. Germline trimming cut 0 bases from V and 4 bases from J; bases unmatched to any gene: 3. CDR3 length equals 16 residues. The germline gives CDR1 SGHTA, CDR2 FQGNSA. The CDR3 region is CASSLAAGGGYNEQFF. As DNA, the CDR3 is TGTGCCAGCAGCTTAGCAGCGGGGGGGGGATACAATGAGCAGTTCTTC.

This clone was picked up one time. The chain uses TRBV2 and TRBJ2-2; 8 bases align to TRBD2. CDR1 is SNHLY, CDR2 FYNNEI, per germline. This CDR3 contains 15 residues. V shed 4 bases, J shed 4 bases, and the junction held 5 bases outside the gene matches. This CDR3 reads CASSAAGGLTGELFF. The CDR3 DNA follows: TGTGCCAGCAGTGCGGCGGGGGGCCTCACCGGGGAGCTGTTTTTT.

The chain uses TRBV7-9 and TRBJ2-3; D is undetermined. Trimming removed 1 base from V and 4 bases from J, with 9 bases in between. CDR3 size: 14 residues. The germline V gene encodes CDR1 SEHNR and CDR2 FQNEAQ (reference sequence). The CDR3 DNA sequence: TGTGCCAGCAGCTTAGGGCAAGCGTCAGATACGCAGTATTTT. Protein product: CASSLGQASDTQYF.

This chain connects TRBV18 to TRBJ1-1; a weak D match, TRBD1 (6 bases). V was trimmed by 0 bases and J by 3 bases, leaving 14 bases between them. CDR3 size: 16 residues. The germline gives CDR1 KGHSH, CDR2 LQKENI. As DNA, the CDR3 is TGTGCCAGCTCACCACCTGGGACAACGGCGTACACTGAAGCTTTCTTT. Encoded protein: CASSPPGTTAYTEAFF. Full variable domain (remainder filled in from reference TRBV18 and TRBJ1-1): NAGVMQNPRHLVRRRGQEARLRCSPMKGHSHVYWYRQLPEEGLKFMVYLQKENIIDESGMPKERFSAEFPKEGPSILRIQQVVRGDSAAYFCASSPPGTTAYTEAFFGQGTRLTVV.

This clone was counted a single time. The chain recombines TRBV5-1 with TRBJ1-4; D may be TRBD1 (6 bases). CDR3 length: 15 amino acids. V lost 2 bases and J 7 bases, leaving 15 bases between the germline ends. The germline V gene has CDR1 SGHRS and CDR2 YFSETQ. The CDR3 DNA reads TGCGCCAGCAGCTTAAGTCAGGGGTCGAGTGAAAAACTGTTTTTT. It translates to CASSLSQGSSEKLFF. The whole variable domain, remainder taken from reference TRBV5-1 and TRBJ1-4, is KAGVTQTPRYLIKTRGQQVTLSCSPISGHRSVSWYQQTPGQGLQFLFEYFSETQRNKGNFPGRFSGRQFSNSRSEMNVSTLELGDSALYLCASSLSQGSSEKLFFGSGTQLSVL.

The genes are TRBV7-2 and TRBJ2-3, with 8 bases fitting TRBD2. Germline CDR1 is SGHTA and CDR2 is FQGNSA. The CDR3 extends over 15 amino acids. The junction had 5 bases not matched to a gene; V was cut back by 3 bases and J by 3 bases. The CDR3 nucleotides are TGTGCCAGCAGCTTCGGCGCGGGGGGTACAGATACGCAGTATTTT. Amino acid sequence: CASSFGAGGTDTQYF.

Only one count was recorded for this clone. V and J are TRBV18 and TRBJ1-3, with a tentative D call TRBD1 (5 bases). The CDR3 covers 16 residues. V was cut by 0 bases and J by 0 bases, with 9 bases left in between. Germline CDR1 is KGHSH and CDR2 is LQKENI. The CDR3 loop is CASSPPGRSSGNTIYF. DNA for the CDR3: TGTGCCAGCTCACCACCGGGGCGAAGCTCTGGAAACACCATATATTTT.

This chain's CDR3 is CASTPSGGNTGELFF. DNA of the CDR3: TGCGCCAGCACTCCTAGCGGGGGTAACACCGGGGAGCTGTTTTTT. This chain joins TRBV4-1 and TRBJ2-2, with TRBD2 matching over 10 bases. The CDR3 loop spans 15 amino acids. The ends lost 7 bases at V and 2 bases at J; junction bases unmatched: 4. Germline V lookup: CDR1 MGHRA, CDR2 YSYEKL.

The J gene is TRBJ2-7, the V gene TRBV6-5, with unresolved D. Trimming took off 4 bases at V and 3 bases at J, with 4 bases between the two ends. The V gene's germline CDR1 is MNHEY and CDR2 SVGAGI. The CDR3 length is 11 residues. CDR3: CASSSNYEQYF. In DNA form, the CDR3 reads TGTGCCAGCAGTTCCAACTACGAGCAGTACTTC.

This clone was seen a few times. The chain uses TRBV10-3 and TRBJ2-3; 7 nucleotides line up with TRBD2. V was clipped by 6 bases and J by 4 bases; unmatched bases: 4. This CDR3 has 13 residues. In germline, CDR1 is ENHRY, CDR2 SYGVKD. The CDR3 sequence is CAIRVGGSDTQYF. In nucleotides, the CDR3 is TGTGCCATCAGGGTCGGGGGGTCAGATACGCAGTATTTT.

The chain has TRBV11-2 and TRBJ2-7; D may be TRBD2 (5 bases). This CDR3 is 13 amino acids long. V was pared by 3 bases and J by 4 bases, with 10 bases between. The V gene's germline CDR1 is SGHAT and CDR2 FQNNGV. CDR3 residues: CASSFSVQYEQYF. The CDR3 DNA sequence: TGTGCCAGCAGCTTTAGCGTGCAGTACGAGCAGTACTTC.

Only one count was recorded for this clone. V is TRBV5-3 and J is TRBJ2-7, with 8 nucleotides matching TRBD2. TRBV5-3 is sorted into the ORF group, with uncertain function. The CDR3 is 14 residues long. The V segment lost 7 bases and the J segment 2 bases; nucleotides outside the gene matches: 8. The CDR3 region is CARPPGGATYEQYF. For the CDR3, the DNA is TGTGCCAGACCCCCCGGGGGGGCCACCTACGAGCAGTACTTC.

The rearrangement joins TRBV18 to TRBJ2-7; a possible D gene is TRBD2 (5 bases). The CDR3 sequence is 16 residues long. Germline V gives CDR1 KGHSH, CDR2 LQKENI. The V gene lost 1 base and the J gene lost 0 bases, with 13 bases spanning the gap. The CDR3 bases are TGTGCCAGCTCACCACGAGAGGCGGGTAGCTCCTACGAGCAGTACTTC. Its protein product is CASSPREAGSSYEQYF. Looking up the rest from reference TRBV18 and TRBJ2-7 gives the full variable domain: NAGVMQNPRHLVRRRGQEARLRCSPMKGHSHVYWYRQLPEEGLKFMVYLQKENIIDESGMPKERFSAEFPKEGPSILRIQQVVRGDSAAYFCASSPREAGSSYEQYFGPGTRLTVT.

V and J are TRBV3-1 (or the pseudogene TRBV3-2) and TRBJ2-5; unclear D gene. V lost 1 base and J 10 bases, leaving 19 bases between the germline ends. The CDR3 contains 15 residues. From germline, CDR1 is LGHDT and CDR2 YNNKEL (reference sequence). The CDR3 loop reads CASSQGERYFSGQYF. The CDR3 nucleotides read TGTGCCAGCAGCCAAGGTGAAAGATATTTCTCCGGCCAGTACTTC.

V and J are TRBV7-9 and TRBJ2-3; no reliable D call. Germline V gives CDR1 SEHNR, CDR2 FQNEAQ (reference sequence). Trimming shortened V by 2 bases and J by 1 base, and 7 bases separated the two germline ends. The CDR3 contains 14 residues. DNA for the CDR3: TGTGCCAGCAGCTTAATGCAGGGCACAGATACGCAGTATTTT. This translates into CASSLMQGTDTQYF.

The V call is TRBV4-1, the J call TRBJ2-6; 8 bases match TRBD1. With V trimmed by 0 bases and J by 0 bases, 4 bases remained unmatched. Germline V lookup: CDR1 MGHRA, CDR2 YSYEKL. CDR3 length equals 18 residues. In DNA form, the CDR3 reads TGCGCCAGCAGCCAAGAGGGGACAGGAAGCTCTGGGGCCAACGTCCTGACTTTC. It encodes CASSQEGTGSSGANVLTF.

This chain connects TRBV2 to TRBJ2-5, with 9 bases fitting TRBD2. Germline V lookup: CDR1 SNHLY, CDR2 FYNNEI. Trimming removed 7 bases from V and 1 base from J; junction bases left unmatched: 10. CDR3 length: 16 residues. The CDR3 reads CASIGAGGFIQETQYF. CDR3 DNA sequence: TGTGCCAGCATAGGAGCGGGGGGCTTCATCCAAGAGACCCAGTACTTC.

CDR3 region: CANTGGGYTF. The CDR3 DNA follows: TGTGCCAATACCGGCGGTGGCTACACCTTC. This chain links TRBV28 with TRBJ1-2, with D unclear. Trimming left V 10 bases short and J 7 bases short, with 10 bases between. The CDR3 runs to 10 residues. Germline CDR1 and CDR2: MDHEN and SYDVKM.

The gene calls are TRBV10-3 and TRBJ1-6; no clear D. Trimming left V 4 bases short and J 7 bases short, with 8 bases between. Germline CDR1 ENHRY, CDR2 SYGVKD. This CDR3 has 13 residues. The DNA for the CDR3 is TGTGCCATCAGTGGCCAGATAAATTCACCCCTCCACTTT. Translated, it gives CAISGQINSPLHF.

The CDR3 DNA reads TGTGCCAGCAGCCCTGCGGGGGGTGGGGGCTACAATGAGCAGTTCTTC. It translates to CASSPAGGGGYNEQFF. V and J are TRBV28 and TRBJ2-1, with TRBD2 matching over 8 bases. J lost 3 bases, V lost 6 bases, and 10 bases had no gene match. Germline V CDR1 and CDR2: MDHEN, SYDVKM. The CDR3 covers 16 residues.

This clone occurred once. J is TRBJ2-7 and V is TRBV6-1; 8 bases are shared with TRBD2. The CDR3 consists of 14 residues. Germline CDR1 and CDR2: MNHNS and SASEGT. V shed 7 bases, J shed 0 bases, and the junction held 5 bases outside the gene matches. Written as DNA, the CDR3 is TGTGCCAGCATGATGAGCGGGAGCTCCTACGAGCAGTACTTC. Its translation: CASMMSGSSYEQYF.

This chain uses TRBV15 with TRBJ1-3; 11 nucleotides agree with TRBD1. CDR3 length: 15 residues. V dropped 5 bases and J dropped 2; count of bases not matched to a gene: 2. Germline V gene data show CDR1 as LNHNV and CDR2 as YYDKDF (reference sequence). The CDR3 DNA is TGTGCCACCAGCGGGGGACAGGGGGCTGGAAACACCATATATTTT. Encoded protein: CATSGGQGAGNTIYF.

The chain has TRBV20-1 and TRBJ2-7, with D tentatively TRBD1 (6 bases). V gave up 5 bases and J gave up 3 bases, with 8 bases separating them. The germline V gene has CDR1 DFQATT and CDR2 SNEGSKA (reference sequence). The CDR3 extends over 11 amino acids. The CDR3 sequence is CSASQGYEQYF. In DNA, the CDR3 is TGCAGTGCTTCACAGGGCTACGAGCAGTACTTC.